The subject of this entry is one TCR beta chain. Its antigen is unknown. No base quality information exists; no much larger clone differs at one position. The data belong to a study of Ad26.COV2.S vaccination and SARS-CoV-2 variants (dated by TCRdb to 2020 to 2023). About the full investigation: Donors in the vaccine arm were drawn from COV1001, a multicentre, randomized, double-blind, placebo-controlled phase I-IIa trial testing Ad26.COV2.S in healthy adults. Ad26.COV2.S was administered intramuscularly at a dose of 5x10^10 or 1x10^11 viral particles, either as one shot or as two shots given 56 days apart. Trial participants were randomized into five groups of five: low-dose or high-dose Ad26.COV2.S given once or twice, or placebo on both occasions. Blinding of investigators to trial group allocation was maintained during experiments and outcome assessment. The specificity and breadth of SARS-CoV-2-reactive T cell receptors after Ad26.COV2.S vaccination were assessed by TCRbeta repertoire sequencing. The TCR-sequenced set comprised approximately 32 samples: around 20 Ad26.COV2.S vaccine recipients, 5 placebo recipients and 8 SARS-CoV-2 convalescent individuals.

General findings and caveats noted by the study authors: After vaccination, substantial breadth of spike-specific CD8+ and CD4+ T cell responses was reported. Spike-specific TCR breadth was higher in Ad26.COV2.S recipients than in placebo recipients (P = 0.0014). Vaccine and placebo recipients had similar non-spike TCR breadth, a finding consistent with the vaccine containing only spike. The study lacked the statistical power to compare responses across vaccine doses or regimens. According to the authors, total T cell responses may have been underestimated by the TCR breadth and depth analyses.

The treatment or condition label here, explained by the study, means: about 20 received Ad26.COV2.S at low or high dose, single or two shots; roughly 5 received placebo; per-sample allocation not given. Repertoires of vaccine and placebo recipients were sequenced from samples collected on day 63 after the first injection. Between 29 July and 7 August 2020, Cohort 1b enrolled around 25 adults aged 18-55 years at one site in Boston, USA. As a vaccine, Ad26.COV2.S was a replication-incompetent adenovirus type 26 vector that expressed a prefusion-stabilized SARS-CoV-2 spike protein derived from the original Wuhan strain. Sequences GTSNPN (CDR1) and SVGIG (CDR2) are obtained from the germline V gene (reference sequence). V gives up 4 bases and J gives up 8 bases, and the segment between their germline ends measures 12 bases. From its cysteine to its phenylalanine, the CDR3 spans 13 amino acids. Only CDR3 DNA is held: 39 bases, read in frame from base 1.

The immunoSEQ Assay was the method used to sequence TCRbeta CDR3 regions. After extraction, genomic DNA underwent amplification by bias-controlled multiplex PCR, followed by high-throughput sequencing. On the study's bioinformatics: Collapsing and filtering of sequences were performed to quantify the absolute abundance of each unique TCRbeta CDR3 region. T cell fraction was estimated by normalizing TCRbeta template counts to usable DNA, with usable DNA measured through amplification of reference genes found in all nucleated cells. Repertoire TCRs were annotated as SARS-CoV-2-specific when V gene, CDR3 amino acid sequence and J gene were exactly matched to a known reactive TCR set. The reference SARS-CoV-2 TCR set came from MIRA and was filtered for enrichment in COVID-19-positive ImmuneCODE repertoires, removing public or cross-reactive TCRs. Using the MIRA antigens, annotated TCRs were further analysed by specific ORF or by position within an ORF. Depth was the summed frequency of annotated unique rearrangements, while breadth was defined as annotated unique rearrangements over total unique productive rearrangements. Two-sided Wilcoxon rank-sum tests were used to compare TCR breadth between groups. Held by TCRdb, this immuneACCESS table contains in-frame sequences only and omits some clones. Under half of the omission traces to an unresolved V gene where checked; the cause of the rest is unknown. That table supplies the V and J calls and clone size; D and trimming were determined from the DNA. This sample comprises about 350,000 clones, 80% to 90% of them detected only once. The ten largest clones add up to roughly 5% of the sample.

The chain is assembled from TRBV30 and TRBJ1-6; no D segment can be confidently identified. Specimen: peripheral blood, collected in a trial of Ad26.COV2.S vaccine versus placebo. The receptor's source is a person between 18 and 60 years old who received the Ad26.COV2.S COVID-19 vaccine or a placebo. The CDR3 region: CAWKEDPYSPLHF. The sequenced DNA is TGTGCCTGGAAGGAAGATCCCTATTCACCCCTCCACTTT.